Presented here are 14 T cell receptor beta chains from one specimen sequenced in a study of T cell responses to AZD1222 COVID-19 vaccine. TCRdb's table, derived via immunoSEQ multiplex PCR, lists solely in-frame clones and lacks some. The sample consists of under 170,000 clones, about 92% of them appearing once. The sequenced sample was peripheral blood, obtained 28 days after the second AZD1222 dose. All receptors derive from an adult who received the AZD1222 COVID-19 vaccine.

CDR3 DNA: TGTGCCAGCAGTTCGCCCCTGAGAGGGCGCAGGACTGAAGCTTTCTTT. Protein: CASSSPLRGRRTEAFF. The chain has TRBV27 and TRBJ1-1, with no clear D. This CDR3 spans 16 amino acids. Germline CDR1 and CDR2: MNHEY and SMNVEV (reference sequence). V dropped 4 bases and J dropped 5 bases, with 20 bases sitting between them.

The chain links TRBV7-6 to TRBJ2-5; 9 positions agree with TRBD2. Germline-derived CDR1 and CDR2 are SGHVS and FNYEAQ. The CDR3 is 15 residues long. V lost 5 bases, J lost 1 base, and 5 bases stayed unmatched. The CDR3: CASSARTSAQETQYF. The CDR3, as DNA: TGTGCCAGCAGCGCTCGGACTAGCGCCCAAGAGACCCAGTACTTC.

CDR3 nucleotides: TGTGCCACCAGTGAGGCCGCTGCACCGGGCACCGGGGAGCTGTTTTTT. Amino acids: CATSEAAAPGTGELFF. The V gene is TRBV24-1, the J gene TRBJ2-2; no definite D call. The germline V gene has CDR1 KGHDR and CDR2 SFDVKD. The CDR3 loop spans 16 amino acids. Trimming cost V 4 bases and J 4 bases, with 15 bases left between them.

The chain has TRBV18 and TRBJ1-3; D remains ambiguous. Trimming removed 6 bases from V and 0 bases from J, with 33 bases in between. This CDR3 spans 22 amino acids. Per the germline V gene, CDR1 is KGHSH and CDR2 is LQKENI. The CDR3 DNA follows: TGTGCCAGCTCCCCAAACAATACAACCAGGTGGCAGACTGATAGCTCTGGAAACACCATATATTTT. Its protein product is CASSPNNTTRWQTDSSGNTIYF.

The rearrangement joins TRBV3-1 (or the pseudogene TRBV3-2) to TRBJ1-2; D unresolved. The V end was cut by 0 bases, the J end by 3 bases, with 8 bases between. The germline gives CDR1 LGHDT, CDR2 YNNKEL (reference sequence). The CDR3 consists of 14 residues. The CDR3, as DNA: TGTGCCAGCAGCCAAGATACCAGGCACTATGGCTACACCTTC. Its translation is CASSQDTRHYGYTF.

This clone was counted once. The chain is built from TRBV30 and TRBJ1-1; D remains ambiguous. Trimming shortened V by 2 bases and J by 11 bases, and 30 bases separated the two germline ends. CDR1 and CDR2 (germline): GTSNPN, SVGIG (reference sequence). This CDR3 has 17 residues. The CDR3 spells CAWSSPQTRLGPRSAFF. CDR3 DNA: TGTGCCTGGAGTAGTCCCCAGACCCGGCTGGGTCCAAGGAGCGCTTTCTTT.

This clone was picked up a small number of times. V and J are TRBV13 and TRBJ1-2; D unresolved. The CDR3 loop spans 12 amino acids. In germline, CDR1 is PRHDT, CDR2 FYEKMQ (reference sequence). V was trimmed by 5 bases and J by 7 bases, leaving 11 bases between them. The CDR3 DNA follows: TGTGCCAGCAGCCCCGTGGGAGTTGGCTACACCTTC. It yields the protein CASSPVGVGYTF.

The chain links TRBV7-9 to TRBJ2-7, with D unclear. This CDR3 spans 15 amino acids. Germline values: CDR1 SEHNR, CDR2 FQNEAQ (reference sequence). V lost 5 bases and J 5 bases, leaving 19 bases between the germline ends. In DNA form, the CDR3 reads TGTGCCAGCAGCCTAAGGTCTCTGGGCCGGAACGAGCAGTACTTC. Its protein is CASSLRSLGRNEQYF. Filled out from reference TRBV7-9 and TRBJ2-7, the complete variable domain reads DTGVSQNPRHKITKRGQNVTFRCDPISEHNRLYWYRQTLGQGPEFLTYFQNEAQLEKSRLLSDRFSAERPKGSFSTLEIQRTEQGDSAMYLCASSLRSLGRNEQYFGPGTRLTVT.

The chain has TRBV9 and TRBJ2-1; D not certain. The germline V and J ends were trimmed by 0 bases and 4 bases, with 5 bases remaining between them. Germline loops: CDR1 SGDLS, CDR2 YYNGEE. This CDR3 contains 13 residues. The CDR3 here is CASSVDGYNEQFF. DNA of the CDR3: TGTGCCAGCAGCGTAGACGGGTACAATGAGCAGTTCTTC.

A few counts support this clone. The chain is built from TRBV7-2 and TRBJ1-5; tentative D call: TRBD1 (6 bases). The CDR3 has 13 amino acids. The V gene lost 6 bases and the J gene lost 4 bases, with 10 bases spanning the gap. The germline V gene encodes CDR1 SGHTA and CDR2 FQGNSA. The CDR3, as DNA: TGTGCCAGCAGTGGGGGGCTGAATCAGCCCCAGCATTTT. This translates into CASSGGLNQPQHF.

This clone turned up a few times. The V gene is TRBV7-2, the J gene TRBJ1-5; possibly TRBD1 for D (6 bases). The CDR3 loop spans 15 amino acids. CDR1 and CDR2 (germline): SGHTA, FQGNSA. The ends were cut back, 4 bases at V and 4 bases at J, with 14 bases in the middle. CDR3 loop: CASSSGTRENQPQHF. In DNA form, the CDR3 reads TGTGCCAGCAGCTCAGGGACAAGAGAAAATCAGCCCCAGCATTTT.

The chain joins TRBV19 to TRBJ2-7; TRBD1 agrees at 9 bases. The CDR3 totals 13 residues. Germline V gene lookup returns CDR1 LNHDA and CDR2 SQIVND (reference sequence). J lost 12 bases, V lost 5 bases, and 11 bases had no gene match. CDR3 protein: CASSGTGQGLMYF. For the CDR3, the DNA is TGTGCCAGTAGTGGCACGGGACAGGGACTAATGTACTTC.

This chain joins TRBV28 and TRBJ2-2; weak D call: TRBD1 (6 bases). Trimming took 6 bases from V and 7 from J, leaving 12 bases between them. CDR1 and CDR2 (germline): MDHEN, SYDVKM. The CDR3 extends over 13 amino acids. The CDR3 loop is CASSRNRVGELFF. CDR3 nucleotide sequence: TGTGCCAGCAGCCGAAACAGGGTCGGGGAGCTGTTTTTT.

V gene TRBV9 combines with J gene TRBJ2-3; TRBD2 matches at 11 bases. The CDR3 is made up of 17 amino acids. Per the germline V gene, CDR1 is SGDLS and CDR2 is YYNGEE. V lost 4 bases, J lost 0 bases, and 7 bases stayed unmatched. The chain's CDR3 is CASSIRTSGPSTDTQYF. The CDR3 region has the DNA TGTGCCAGCAGCATCCGGACTAGCGGGCCTAGCACAGATACGCAGTATTTT. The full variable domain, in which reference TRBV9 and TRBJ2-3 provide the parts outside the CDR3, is DSGVTQTPKHLITATGQRVTLRCSPRSGDLSVYWYQQSLDQGLQFLIQYYNGEERAKGNILERFSAQQFPDLHSELNLSSLELGDSALYFCASSIRTSGPSTDTQYFGPGTRLTVL.